The clone carrying this T cell receptor beta chain occurred once. Antigen specificity is unknown. The CDR3 consists of 17 residues. Losses at the gene ends were 4 bases for V and 2 bases for J; bases not matched to a gene: 12. CDR1 and CDR2 from the germline V gene are MNHEY and SVGEGT. These data are taken from a study of T cell responses to AZD1222 COVID-19 vaccine. General observations from the study: Repertoire sampling occurred only after the peak T cell response. Donor demographics were predominantly white British with a female majority; clonal diversity may be underestimated.

Only in-frame clones appear in the TCRdb table, and some are missing; sequencing was by immunoSEQ multiplex PCR. The sample records approximately 160,000 clones, 75% to 95% being singletons. This TCR was sampled from an adult in good health. V is TRBV6-2 or TRBV6-3 and J is TRBJ2-3; 7 bases are a match to TRBD2. Specimen: peripheral blood, collected on day 0 of AZD1222 vaccination. As DNA, the CDR3 is TGTGCCAGCAGTTCCGGTCCAGGAGCGGGACTCACAGATACGCAGTATTTT. Translating gives CASSSGPGAGLTDTQYF.